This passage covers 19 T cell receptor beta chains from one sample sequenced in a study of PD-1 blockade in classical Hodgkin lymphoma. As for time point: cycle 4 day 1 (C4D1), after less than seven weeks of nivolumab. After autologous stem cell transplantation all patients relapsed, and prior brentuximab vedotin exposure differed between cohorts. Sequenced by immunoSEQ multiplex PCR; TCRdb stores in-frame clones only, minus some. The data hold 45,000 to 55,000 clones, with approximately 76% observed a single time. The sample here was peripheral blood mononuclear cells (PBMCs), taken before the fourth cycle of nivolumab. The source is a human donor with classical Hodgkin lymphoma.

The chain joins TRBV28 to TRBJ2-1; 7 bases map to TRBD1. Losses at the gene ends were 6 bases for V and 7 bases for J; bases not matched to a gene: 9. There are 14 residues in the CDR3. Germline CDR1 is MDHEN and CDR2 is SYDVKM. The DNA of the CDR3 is TGTGCCAGCAGCCCACCGGGGACAGTTAATGAGCAGTTCTTC. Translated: CASSPPGTVNEQFF.

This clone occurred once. The DNA of the CDR3 is TGTGCCAGCAGCTTGTTATACGAGCAGTACTTC. This sequence encodes CASSLLYEQYF. The chain has TRBV11-2 and TRBJ2-7; D is unclear. Germline V CDR1 and CDR2: SGHAT, FQNNGV. The CDR3 consists of 11 residues. The V gene lost 3 bases and the J gene lost 4 bases, with 4 bases spanning the gap.

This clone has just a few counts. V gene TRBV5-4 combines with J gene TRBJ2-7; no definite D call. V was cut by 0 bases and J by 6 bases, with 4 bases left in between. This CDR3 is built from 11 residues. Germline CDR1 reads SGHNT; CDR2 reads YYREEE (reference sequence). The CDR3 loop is CASSLGFEQYF. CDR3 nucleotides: TGTGCCAGCAGCTTGGGTTTCGAGCAGTACTTC.

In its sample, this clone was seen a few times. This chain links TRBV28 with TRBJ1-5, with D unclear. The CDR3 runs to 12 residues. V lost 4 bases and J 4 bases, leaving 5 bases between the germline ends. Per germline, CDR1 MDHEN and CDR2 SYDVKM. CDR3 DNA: TGTGCCAGCAGTTCACTAAATCAGCCCCAGCATTTT. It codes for CASSSLNQPQHF.

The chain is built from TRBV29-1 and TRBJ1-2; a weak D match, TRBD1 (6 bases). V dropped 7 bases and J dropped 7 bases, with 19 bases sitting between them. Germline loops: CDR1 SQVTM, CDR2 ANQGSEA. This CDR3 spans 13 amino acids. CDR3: CSALDQGNRGYTF. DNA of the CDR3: TGCAGCGCCCTGGATCAGGGGAATCGTGGCTACACCTTC.

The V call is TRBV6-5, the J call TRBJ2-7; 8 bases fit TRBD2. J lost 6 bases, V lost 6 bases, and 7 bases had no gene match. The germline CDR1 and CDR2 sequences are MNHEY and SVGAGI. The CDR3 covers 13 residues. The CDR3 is CASRRAGDSEQYF. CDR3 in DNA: TGTGCCAGCAGAAGAGCGGGAGACAGCGAGCAGTACTTC.

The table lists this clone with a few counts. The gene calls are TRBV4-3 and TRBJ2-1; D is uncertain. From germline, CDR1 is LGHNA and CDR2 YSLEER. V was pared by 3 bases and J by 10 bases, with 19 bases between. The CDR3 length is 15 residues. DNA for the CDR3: TGCGCCAGCAGCCAGAACGGCGGTAGGGCCCGGGAGCAGTTCTTC. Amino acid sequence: CASSQNGGRAREQFF.

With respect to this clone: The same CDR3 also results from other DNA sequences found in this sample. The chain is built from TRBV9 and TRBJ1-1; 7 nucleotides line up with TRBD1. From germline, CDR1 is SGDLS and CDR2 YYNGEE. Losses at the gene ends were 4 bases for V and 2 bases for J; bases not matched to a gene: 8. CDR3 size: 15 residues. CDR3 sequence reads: CASSPWTGRNTEAFF. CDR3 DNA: TGTGCCAGCAGCCCCTGGACAGGTCGAAACACTGAAGCTTTCTTT.

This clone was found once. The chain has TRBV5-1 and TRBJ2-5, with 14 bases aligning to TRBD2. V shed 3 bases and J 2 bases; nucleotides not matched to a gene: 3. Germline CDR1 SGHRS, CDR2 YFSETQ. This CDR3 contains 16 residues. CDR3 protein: CASSSGTSGGQETQYF. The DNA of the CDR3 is TGCGCCAGCAGCTCCGGGACTAGCGGGGGACAAGAGACCCAGTACTTC. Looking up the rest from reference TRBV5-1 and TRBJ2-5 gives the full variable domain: KAGVTQTPRYLIKTRGQQVTLSCSPISGHRSVSWYQQTPGQGLQFLFEYFSETQRNKGNFPGRFSGRQFSNSRSEMNVSTLELGDSALYLCASSSGTSGGQETQYFGPGTRLLVL.

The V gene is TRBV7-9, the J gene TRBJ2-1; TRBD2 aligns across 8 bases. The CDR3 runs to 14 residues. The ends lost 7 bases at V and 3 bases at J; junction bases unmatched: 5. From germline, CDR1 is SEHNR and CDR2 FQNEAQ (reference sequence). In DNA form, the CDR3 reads TGTGCCAGCACCCCCGGGACTAGCTACAATGAGCAGTTCTTC. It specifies CASTPGTSYNEQFF. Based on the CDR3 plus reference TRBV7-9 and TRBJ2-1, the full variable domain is DTGVSQNPRHKITKRGQNVTFRCDPISEHNRLYWYRQTLGQGPEFLTYFQNEAQLEKSRLLSDRFSAERPKGSFSTLEIQRTEQGDSAMYLCASTPGTSYNEQFFGPGTRLTVL.

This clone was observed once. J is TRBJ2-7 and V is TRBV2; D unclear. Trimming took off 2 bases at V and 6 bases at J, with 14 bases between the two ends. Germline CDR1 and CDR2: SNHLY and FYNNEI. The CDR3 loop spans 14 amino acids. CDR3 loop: CASSERVSLSEQYF. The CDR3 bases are TGTGCCAGCAGTGAACGAGTCAGCCTCAGCGAGCAGTACTTC.

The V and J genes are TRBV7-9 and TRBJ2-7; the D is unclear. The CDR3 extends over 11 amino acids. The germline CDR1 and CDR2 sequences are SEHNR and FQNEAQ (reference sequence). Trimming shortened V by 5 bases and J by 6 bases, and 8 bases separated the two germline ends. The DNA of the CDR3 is TGTGCCAGCAGCCCCCTTTTCGAGCAGTACTTC. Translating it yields CASSPLFEQYF.

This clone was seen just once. In DNA form, the CDR3 reads TGTGCCAGCAGCTCCCAGGGATCAGGGGCCAACGTCCTGACTTTC. Translation gives CASSSQGSGANVLTF. The chain is built from TRBV11-3 and TRBJ2-6; possibly TRBD1 for D (5 bases). The V end lost 4 bases, the J end lost 4 bases, and 11 bases lay between the germline ends. Germline assignment: CDR1 SGHNT and CDR2 YENEEA. CDR3 length equals 15 residues.

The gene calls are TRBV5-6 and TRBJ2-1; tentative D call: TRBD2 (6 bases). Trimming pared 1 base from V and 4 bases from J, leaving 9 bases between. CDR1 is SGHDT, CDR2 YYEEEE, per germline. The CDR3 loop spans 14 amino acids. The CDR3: CASSLWGLYNEQFF. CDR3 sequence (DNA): TGTGCCAGCAGCTTGTGGGGACTTTACAATGAGCAGTTCTTC.

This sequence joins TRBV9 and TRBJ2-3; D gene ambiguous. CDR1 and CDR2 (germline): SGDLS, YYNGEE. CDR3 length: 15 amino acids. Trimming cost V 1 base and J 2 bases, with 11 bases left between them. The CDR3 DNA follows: TGTGCCAGCAGCGTATCCAGAAGCCTCACAGATACGCAGTATTTT. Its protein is CASSVSRSLTDTQYF.

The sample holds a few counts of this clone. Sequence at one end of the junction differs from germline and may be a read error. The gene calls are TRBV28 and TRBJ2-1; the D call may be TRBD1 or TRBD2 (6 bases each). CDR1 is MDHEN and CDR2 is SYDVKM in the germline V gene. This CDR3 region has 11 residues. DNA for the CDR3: TGTGCCAGCAGCACGGGGGCATCTAAGGTCTTC. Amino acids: CASSTGASKVF.

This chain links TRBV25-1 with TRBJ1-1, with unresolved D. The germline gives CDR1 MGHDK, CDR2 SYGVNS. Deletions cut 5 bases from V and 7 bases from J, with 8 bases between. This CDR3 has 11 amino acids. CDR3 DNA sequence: TGTGCCAGCAGTAACAGTCTTGAAGCTTTCTTT. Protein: CASSNSLEAFF.

CDR3 nucleotide sequence: TGTGCCAGCAGCCTCCGGGGGGGGGCTGGCTACACCTTC. Translating it yields CASSLRGGAGYTF. The chain joins TRBV6-6 to TRBJ1-2; D possibly corresponds to TRBD1 (6 bases). V was pared by 6 bases and J by 7 bases, with 15 bases between. Germline assignment: CDR1 MNHNY and CDR2 SVGAGI (reference sequence). This CDR3 has 13 amino acids.

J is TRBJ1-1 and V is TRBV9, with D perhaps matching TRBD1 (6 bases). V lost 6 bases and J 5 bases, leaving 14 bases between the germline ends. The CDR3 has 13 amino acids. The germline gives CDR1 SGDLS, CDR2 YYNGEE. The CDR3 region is CASNPLTGTEAFF. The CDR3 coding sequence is TGTGCCAGCAACCCCCTAACAGGGACTGAAGCTTTCTTT.